These T cell receptor beta chains were read from a single sample in a study of T-cell reconstitution after alpha-beta-depleted transplantation in children. Each CDR3 protein is one row after TCRdb ran MiXCR on the PCR reads. The sample carries around 300,000 distinct CDR3 sequences, around 7.3% recorded once. The specimen was peripheral blood, collected 360 days after TCRalphabeta/CD19-depleted stem cell transplant. These receptors came from a female patient between 2 and 10 years old who had a stem cell transplant for Fanconi anemia, so the T cells may come from the graft donor. Both conserved end residues are part of each CDR3. Fields, in order: CDR3 DNA, CDR3 protein, D gene, clone size, J gene, V gene. The D gene is left open where the match is weak. For some rows the clone size is stated as once, few or many, or as a class when expanded; others skip it.

CDR3nt: TGTGCCAGCAGTTTAATTTGGGGTTCCGATCAGCCCCAGCATTTT
CDR3aa: CASSLIWGSDQPQHF
d_gene: -
abundance: many
j_gene: TRBJ1-5
v_gene: TRBV12-3/TRBV12-4

CDR3nt: TGCAGTGCTAGGGACACTCACTCCACAGATACGCAGTATTTT
CDR3aa: CSARDTHSTDTQYF
d_gene: -
abundance: many
j_gene: TRBJ2-3
v_gene: TRBV20-1

CDR3nt: TGTGCCAGCAGCTTGGACAGAGACAAGCCCACCGGGGAGCTGTTTTTT
CDR3aa: CASSLDRDKPTGELFF
d_gene: -
abundance: many
j_gene: TRBJ2-2
v_gene: TRBV5-5

CDR3nt: TGTGCCAGCTCACCCCCGAAAGATGACAGCCCCTACGAGCAGTACTTC
CDR3aa: CASSPPKDDSPYEQYF
d_gene: -
abundance: few
j_gene: TRBJ2-7
v_gene: TRBV18

CDR3nt: TGCAGTGCTAGAGATGAATGGCGAGCGCCGAGCACAGATACGCAGTATTTT
CDR3aa: CSARDEWRAPSTDTQYF
d_gene: -
abundance: -
j_gene: TRBJ2-3
v_gene: TRBV20-1

CDR3nt: TGTGCCAGCGGACAGGGGGAGACCCAGTACTTC
CDR3aa: CASGQGETQYF
d_gene: TRBD1
abundance: -
j_gene: TRBJ2-5
v_gene: TRBV19

CDR3nt: TGCAGTGCTTTCTCCCTCTTTACCAGCGGGGGGCCAGATACGCAGTATTTT
CDR3aa: CSAFSLFTSGGPDTQYF
d_gene: TRBD2
abundance: many
j_gene: TRBJ2-3
v_gene: TRBV20-1

CDR3nt: TGTGCCAGCAGCTTTGGTCAGGTTGGGAGGGGAGATACGCAGTATTTT
CDR3aa: CASSFGQVGRGDTQYF
d_gene: TRBD2
abundance: few
j_gene: TRBJ2-3
v_gene: TRBV7-2

CDR3nt: TGCAGCGTTCGGGTGGGGGGTTTAGAGACCCAGTACTTC
CDR3aa: CSVRVGGLETQYF
d_gene: -
abundance: many
j_gene: TRBJ2-5
v_gene: TRBV29-1

CDR3nt: TGTGCCAGCAGCGTAGCCGGTTCGGACGCATATGGCTACACCTTC
CDR3aa: CASSVAGSDAYGYTF
d_gene: -
abundance: few
j_gene: TRBJ1-2
v_gene: TRBV9

CDR3nt: TGTGCCAGCAGTTACTCAGGGGACAATCAGCCCCAGCATTTT
CDR3aa: CASSYSGDNQPQHF
d_gene: -
abundance: many
j_gene: TRBJ1-5
v_gene: TRBV28

CDR3nt: TGTGCCAGCAGCGTAACAGTGAACACCGGGGAGCTGTTTTTT
CDR3aa: CASSVTVNTGELFF
d_gene: -
abundance: few
j_gene: TRBJ2-2
v_gene: TRBV7-3

CDR3nt: TGTGCCAGCAGCGCGGACGGATACTATGGCTACACCTTC
CDR3aa: CASSADGYYGYTF
d_gene: -
abundance: -
j_gene: TRBJ1-2
v_gene: TRBV7-9

CDR3nt: TGTGCCAGCAGTTTGGGGGTGGGTCTCGAGCAGTTCTTC
CDR3aa: CASSLGVGLEQFF
d_gene: -
abundance: many
j_gene: TRBJ2-1
v_gene: TRBV6-2/TRBV6-3

CDR3nt: TGTGCCAGCAGCCAAGTCGCTACCCTTAGTACGCAGTATTTT
CDR3aa: CASSQVATLSTQYF
d_gene: -
abundance: -
j_gene: TRBJ2-3
v_gene: TRBV3-1

CDR3nt: TGTGCCAGCAGCTTGGGTCCAGGGTCGCGGGCTTTCTTT
CDR3aa: CASSLGPGSRAFF
d_gene: -
abundance: few
j_gene: TRBJ1-1
v_gene: TRBV5-5

CDR3nt: TGTGCCAGCAGTGTCCCGACAGGGAAGCCCCAGCATTTT
CDR3aa: CASSVPTGKPQHF
d_gene: TRBD1
abundance: -
j_gene: TRBJ1-5
v_gene: TRBV28

CDR3nt: TGCGCCAGCAGCCAAGAACCAGTATTAACTAGAGGCAATCAGCCCCAGGATTTT
CDR3aa: CASSQEPVLTRGNQPQDF
d_gene: -
abundance: -
j_gene: TRBJ1-5
v_gene: TRBV4-3

CDR3nt: TGTGCCAGCAGTTTAGAAGGGGGCACAGATACGCAGTATTTT
CDR3aa: CASSLEGGTDTQYF
d_gene: -
abundance: many
j_gene: TRBJ2-3
v_gene: TRBV27

CDR3nt: TGCAGTGCCGGTGACAGGGAGAAAGAGACCCAGTACTTC
CDR3aa: CSAGDREKETQYF
d_gene: TRBD1
abundance: many
j_gene: TRBJ2-5
v_gene: TRBV20-1

CDR3nt: TGTGCCAGCAGTCTACAGGGCAGGACCTGTTGGGAGCAGTACTTC
CDR3aa: CASSLQGRTCWEQYF
d_gene: -
abundance: many
j_gene: TRBJ2-7
v_gene: TRBV21-1

CDR3nt: TGCAGTGCTAGTCTGGGACAGGGAGTCGGAAACACCATATATTTT
CDR3aa: CSASLGQGVGNTIYF
d_gene: TRBD1
abundance: many
j_gene: TRBJ1-3
v_gene: TRBV20-1

CDR3nt: TGTGCCAGCACCCCGCAGGGCCTTGGGCAGCCCCAGCATTTT
CDR3aa: CASTPQGLGQPQHF
d_gene: -
abundance: many
j_gene: TRBJ1-5
v_gene: TRBV12-3/TRBV12-4

CDR3nt: TGCGCCAGCAGCTTGCCCCCGGGCCCGGCGGGGGCTAAGTACGAGCAGTACTTC
CDR3aa: CASSLPPGPAGAKYEQYF
d_gene: -
abundance: few
j_gene: TRBJ2-7
v_gene: TRBV5-1

CDR3nt: TGTGCCAGCAGTTTTAGCGGGGGCAATGAGCAGTTCTTC
CDR3aa: CASSFSGGNEQFF
d_gene: TRBD2
abundance: many
j_gene: TRBJ2-1
v_gene: TRBV12-3/TRBV12-4

CDR3nt: TGTGCCAGCAGATCCGGGACAGGGTCACCTTGGGATGAAAAACTGTTTTTT
CDR3aa: CASRSGTGSPWDEKLFF
d_gene: TRBD1
abundance: many
j_gene: TRBJ1-4
v_gene: TRBV28

CDR3nt: TGTGCCAGCAGTGAAGGGACAGGGCTTTACTATGGCTACACCTTC
CDR3aa: CASSEGTGLYYGYTF
d_gene: TRBD1
abundance: -
j_gene: TRBJ1-2
v_gene: TRBV2

CDR3nt: TGCGCCAGCAGCCAAGCGGACGCTACAGATACGCAGTATTTT
CDR3aa: CASSQADATDTQYF
d_gene: -
abundance: few
j_gene: TRBJ2-3
v_gene: TRBV4-1

CDR3nt: TGTGCCAGCAGCTTAAAGGCGGGGGACAGCTTCTACGAGCAGTACTTC
CDR3aa: CASSLKAGDSFYEQYF
d_gene: -
abundance: many
j_gene: TRBJ2-7
v_gene: TRBV27

CDR3nt: TGTGCCATCAGCTCTGCCGGGACAGGGAGCTACAATGAGCAGTTCTTC
CDR3aa: CAISSAGTGSYNEQFF
d_gene: TRBD1
abundance: few
j_gene: TRBJ2-1
v_gene: TRBV10-3

CDR3nt: TGCAGCGTTGACGGAGAGGGGGGGACCCAGTACTTC
CDR3aa: CSVDGEGGTQYF
d_gene: -
abundance: many
j_gene: TRBJ2-5
v_gene: TRBV29-1

CDR3nt: TGTGCCAGCAGCTTCGGACTAGGCCTGTTTTTT
CDR3aa: CASSFGLGLFF
d_gene: TRBD2
abundance: many
j_gene: TRBJ2-2
v_gene: TRBV7-2

CDR3nt: TGCGCCAGCAGCCTAAATCCCGGGACAGGGAAGGAGGAAGCCAAAAACATTCAGTACTTC
CDR3aa: CASSLNPGTGKEEAKNIQYF
d_gene: TRBD1
abundance: many
j_gene: TRBJ2-4
v_gene: TRBV5-1

CDR3nt: TGTGCCAGCAGTGTTCTAAGCACAGATACGCAGTATTTT
CDR3aa: CASSVLSTDTQYF
d_gene: -
abundance: many
j_gene: TRBJ2-3
v_gene: TRBV2

CDR3nt: TGCAGTGCTAGAGGGACTAGCGGGAGCCACGAGCAGTACTTC
CDR3aa: CSARGTSGSHEQYF
d_gene: TRBD2
abundance: many
j_gene: TRBJ2-7
v_gene: TRBV20-1

CDR3nt: TGTGCCAGCAGCTTGGGGACAAATCGCTATAGCAATCAGCCCCAGCATTTT
CDR3aa: CASSLGTNRYSNQPQHF
d_gene: -
abundance: many
j_gene: TRBJ1-5
v_gene: TRBV5-5

CDR3nt: TGTGCCAGCAGCCTAACCGGTGGTAGCGGGAGTAGTTACGAGCAGTACTTC
CDR3aa: CASSLTGGSGSSYEQYF
d_gene: TRBD2
abundance: many
j_gene: TRBJ2-7
v_gene: TRBV11-2

CDR3nt: TGTGCCAGCAGCTTAGAGGGACCAAGCTCCTACAATGAGCAGTTCTTC
CDR3aa: CASSLEGPSSYNEQFF
d_gene: -
abundance: many
j_gene: TRBJ2-1
v_gene: TRBV11-2

CDR3nt: TGCGCCAGCCGACAGGGGAAAGAGACCCAGTACTTC
CDR3aa: CASRQGKETQYF
d_gene: TRBD1
abundance: many
j_gene: TRBJ2-5
v_gene: TRBV5-1

CDR3nt: TGTGCCAGCAGCCACGACCTATTGTGGATCTATGGCTACACCTTC
CDR3aa: CASSHDLLWIYGYTF
d_gene: -
abundance: many
j_gene: TRBJ1-2
v_gene: TRBV7-4

CDR3nt: TGTGCCAGCAGTTCCAGGCGTCCGGGGGAGCCGTACTTC
CDR3aa: CASSSRRPGEPYF
d_gene: -
abundance: few
j_gene: TRBJ2-7
v_gene: TRBV27

CDR3nt: TGTGCCAGCAGCCCCCGGGGGAGCAATCAGCCCCAGCATTTT
CDR3aa: CASSPRGSNQPQHF
d_gene: -
abundance: many
j_gene: TRBJ1-5
v_gene: TRBV7-2

CDR3nt: TGTGCCTGCAGTTTTCAGGCAGGGGGCGGCCCCTCTGGAAACACCATATATTTT
CDR3aa: CACSFQAGGGPSGNTIYF
d_gene: TRBD1
abundance: once
j_gene: TRBJ1-3
v_gene: TRBV2

CDR3nt: TGTGCCAGCAGCCCAAGGGCTAGATACAATGAGCAGTTCTTC
CDR3aa: CASSPRARYNEQFF
d_gene: -
abundance: -
j_gene: TRBJ2-1
v_gene: TRBV7-2

CDR3nt: TGCGCCAGCAGCTCGCACAGGACTAGCGGCACTAACGAGCAGTACTTC
CDR3aa: CASSSHRTSGTNEQYF
d_gene: TRBD2
abundance: many
j_gene: TRBJ2-7
v_gene: TRBV5-1

CDR3nt: TGTGCCAGCAGCAACGGACTAGACCAGTCTGTAGATGAGCAGTTCTTC
CDR3aa: CASSNGLDQSVDEQFF
d_gene: TRBD2
abundance: -
j_gene: TRBJ2-1
v_gene: TRBV7-3

CDR3nt: TGCAGTGCTAGGCCTCCCCCCAGCTCCTATAATTCACCCCTCCACTTT
CDR3aa: CSARPPPSSYNSPLHF
d_gene: -
abundance: many
j_gene: TRBJ1-6
v_gene: TRBV20-1

CDR3nt: TGTGCCACCAGTGACCCGGGACAAAGCCTCCTCGCCGGGGAGCTGTTTTTT
CDR3aa: CATSDPGQSLLAGELFF
d_gene: -
abundance: many
j_gene: TRBJ2-2
v_gene: TRBV24-1

CDR3nt: TGTGCCAGCAGTTTTGGACAGAACACTGAAGCTTTCTTT
CDR3aa: CASSFGQNTEAFF
d_gene: -
abundance: many
j_gene: TRBJ1-1
v_gene: TRBV12-3/TRBV12-4

CDR3nt: TGCAGTGCTAGAGATGCAGAAAGGGGTCCTGAGCAGTTCTTC
CDR3aa: CSARDAERGPEQFF
d_gene: -
abundance: many
j_gene: TRBJ2-1
v_gene: TRBV20-1

CDR3nt: TGTGCCAGATGGGACCACTACGAGCAGTACTTC
CDR3aa: CARWDHYEQYF
d_gene: -
abundance: -
j_gene: TRBJ2-7
v_gene: TRBV6-7

CDR3nt: TGCGCCAGCAGCCAAGGGACGGCTCAAGAGACCCAGTACTTC
CDR3aa: CASSQGTAQETQYF
d_gene: -
abundance: many
j_gene: TRBJ2-5
v_gene: TRBV5-1

CDR3nt: TGTGCCAGCAGCTTATGGGGAGGCGCGAACGAGCAGTACTTC
CDR3aa: CASSLWGGANEQYF
d_gene: -
abundance: many
j_gene: TRBJ2-7
v_gene: TRBV7-2

CDR3nt: TGTGCCAGCAGCTTAAGGGCCCTCAGCTCCTACAATGAGCAGTTCTTC
CDR3aa: CASSLRALSSYNEQFF
d_gene: -
abundance: many
j_gene: TRBJ2-1
v_gene: TRBV7-3

CDR3nt: TGTGCCAGCAGTTACCAACAGGGTCTGGGGACTGAAGCTTTCTTT
CDR3aa: CASSYQQGLGTEAFF
d_gene: -
abundance: -
j_gene: TRBJ1-1
v_gene: TRBV28

CDR3nt: TGCGCCAGCAGCCCACCAGGCAGCATGAACACTGAAGCTTTCTTT
CDR3aa: CASSPPGSMNTEAFF
d_gene: -
abundance: many
j_gene: TRBJ1-1
v_gene: TRBV5-1

CDR3nt: TGTGCCATCAGTGCGGGGTCGAGGGAAGAGACCCAGTACTTC
CDR3aa: CAISAGSREETQYF
d_gene: -
abundance: many
j_gene: TRBJ2-5
v_gene: TRBV10-3